The T cell receptor (beta chain) described here comes from a study of CXCR3-negative and CXCR3-positive naive CD8 T cells. To note about this clonotype: The antigen remains undetermined.

There are 16 residues in the CDR3. CDR1 is MDHEN and CDR2 is SYDVKM in the germline V gene. The TRB libraries of cDNA were built by UMI-labeled 5' RACE. After re-calling the 5' RACE reads, TCRdb lists one entry per CDR3 protein, DNA absent. The ten most abundant clones cover 0.49% of a sample with 150,000 to 180,000 distinct CDR3 sequences. Study findings and constraints: CXCR3 levels fell partly with cryopreservation; most assays relied on fresh PBMCs. Both of the naive subsets showed about the same high diversity, but memory CD8+ cells had much less. Surface CD5 was comparable between naive subsets; TCR strength was inferred from TRB CDR3 properties. TRB CDR3 hydrophobicity was greater in CXCR3-positive naive cells than in CXCR3-negative naive cells.

Naive CD8+ T lymphocytes were specified as CD45RO-CCR7+CD27+CD95-. The TCR was taken from a human donor in good health. Some clones in this sample may be carry-over from other donors' samples. V gene TRBV28 combines with J gene TRBJ1-1; as DNA is missing, the TRBD1 call by TCRdb cannot be tested. The sample taken for sequencing was naive CXCR3+ CD8+ T cells from blood. Subset meaning: CD45RO-CCR7+CD27+CD95- naive CD8+ T cells expressing CXCR3 (TNR3+). The CDR3 region is CASSRPGQAMNTEAFF.